This TCR beta chain is from a study of T cell repertoires in cytomegalovirus infection. Study context: Based on public TCR beta signatures, there were indications of CMV infection and of a matching HLA type. Study results and caveats: Dominating the ex vivo response were TCR beta clonotypes that were CMV-specific and HLA-C-restricted.

As to this clonotype: Its specificity is unknown.

In TCRdb, the reads were re-called with MiXCR into one record per CDR3 protein. The sample carries roughly 200,000 distinct CDR3 sequences, about 17% recorded once. Germline CDR1 reads SEHNR; CDR2 reads FQNEAQ (reference sequence). Trimming took 2 bases from V and 0 from J, leaving 17 bases between them. The CDR3 covers 18 residues. This sequence was found in a human donor in good health (CMV status not recorded). Some clones in this sample may be carry-over from other donors' samples. The V gene is TRBV7-9, the J gene TRBJ2-4; no firm D call. Material: CD8+ T cells from PBMCs. Here the CDR3 reads CASSLRGTQLIAKNIQYF. For the CDR3, the DNA is TGTGCCAGCAGCTTACGAGGCACACAATTGATAGCCAAAAACATTCAGTACTTC.